The T cell receptor (beta chain) under discussion was sequenced for a study of T cell changes during pregnancy in multiple sclerosis. V shed 2 bases, J shed 7 bases, and the junction held 3 bases outside the gene matches. Germline CDR1 and CDR2: MNHNS and SASEGT. This CDR3 has 14 residues. Data came from immunoSEQ multiplex PCR; TCRdb stores just in-frame clones and leaves some out. Among 75,000 to 95,000 clones listed, roughly 90% were seen once. The J gene is TRBJ2-2, the V gene TRBV6-1; 8 nucleotides match TRBD1. The receptor was derived from a female donor with multiple sclerosis, enrolled in a pregnancy study. Specimen: peripheral blood, collected in the first trimester of pregnancy. CDR3 sequence: CASSERTGLGELFF. The DNA of the CDR3 is TGTGCCAGCAGTGAAAGGACAGGGCTCGGGGAGCTGTTTTTT.